Listed here are 15 T cell receptor beta chains from one sample, sequenced in a study of blood T cells in healthy people across ages (dated by TCRdb to between 2014 and 2017). The library came from 5' RACE. Sequencing took place on an Illumina HiSeq 2500. A second PCR of roughly 7 to 11 cycles was performed with a sample-barcoded 5' primer and a J-beta primer mix. TCRdb took the public reads, trimmed them with fastp at Q25, ran MiXCR for clone calling and kept in-frame beta chains. Rows merge per CDR3 protein into single entries with the most common DNA and genes. Within this sample are approximately 880,000 distinct CDR3 sequences, with around 48% of them counted one time only. 13% of the sample belongs to the ten largest clones. The specimen was blood. The receptors were sampled from a man younger than 45 in good health.

The chain is built from TRBV7-9 and TRBJ1-5; maybe TRBD1 (6 bases). The CDR3 covers 15 residues. Trimming removed 5 bases at V and 2 bases at J, with 13 bases between. CDR1 is SEHNR and CDR2 is FQNEAQ in the germline V gene (reference sequence). CDR3 DNA: TGTGCCAGCAGCGCGCGGACAGATCGCAATCAGCCCCAGCATTTT. Protein: CASSARTDRNQPQHF.

The rearrangement links TRBV7-2 to TRBJ2-3, with 7 bases aligning to TRBD1. The germline gives CDR1 SGHTA, CDR2 FQGNSA. The V gene end was trimmed by 6 bases and the J gene end by 1 base; junction bases not matched to a gene: 10. CDR3 length equals 16 residues. The CDR3 sequence: CASSFQTGTGTDTQYF. The CDR3 nucleotides read TGTGCCAGCAGTTTCCAAACCGGGACAGGCACAGATACGCAGTATTTT.

The gene calls are TRBV29-1 and TRBJ1-4; weak D call: TRBD1 (5 bases). Per germline, CDR1 SQVTM and CDR2 ANQGSEA. The CDR3 is made up of 13 amino acids. The ends were cut back, 3 bases at V and 4 bases at J, with 9 bases in the middle. DNA of the CDR3: TGCAGCGTTGAGGGGGGGGTTAATGAAAAACTGTTTTTT. Translating it yields CSVEGGVNEKLFF.

Remarks on this clonotype: A much larger clone differs from this one at a single base, so this may be a read error. The chain combines TRBV29-1 with TRBJ2-1, with a tentative D call TRBD2 (6 bases). CDR3 length: 14 amino acids. Germline V gives CDR1 SQVTM, CDR2 ANQGSEA. The CDR3 protein is CSATRGSSYKEQFF. CDR3 DNA sequence: TGCAGCGCTACCCGGGGGAGCTCCTACAAGGAGCAGTTCTTC.

The V and J genes are TRBV6-5 and TRBJ1-2; 10 positions agree with TRBD1. Per the germline V gene, CDR1 is MNHEY and CDR2 is SVGAGI. V lost 5 bases, J lost 7 bases, and 4 bases stayed unmatched. This CDR3 has 13 residues. CDR3 sequence reads: CASSPTGGCGYTF. The CDR3 region has the DNA TGTGCCAGCAGTCCGACAGGGGGCTGTGGCTACACCTTC.

This clonotype was counted only a few times. The rearrangement uses TRBV10-3 and TRBJ2-1, with 9 positions matching TRBD2. There are 18 residues in the CDR3. Germline CDR1 ENHRY, CDR2 SYGVKD. Trimming at V came to 10 bases and at J to 0 bases, leaving 16 bases not matched to a gene. The CDR3 coding sequence is TGTGCCACCTCCCAAGAGGCGGGGGGGCTTAGCTCCTACAATGAGCAGTTCTTC. This codes for CATSQEAGGLSSYNEQFF.

This clonotype was picked up a small number of times. V is TRBV12-3 or TRBV12-4 and J is TRBJ2-2; the D is unclear. CDR3 length equals 12 residues. The V end was cut by 3 bases, the J end by 10 bases, with 9 bases between. The CDR3 coding sequence is TGTGCCAGCAGTTTGTCAGTCGCGGAGCTGTTTTTT. Translation gives CASSLSVAELFF.

This clonotype has more than one count but fewer than ten. This sequence joins TRBV7-2 and TRBJ2-5, with TRBD2 as a possible D gene (7 bases). In germline, CDR1 is SGHTA, CDR2 FQGNSA. Between the trimmed V and J ends, which lost 5 bases and 5 bases, there was a span of 15 bases. The CDR3 extends over 14 amino acids. The CDR3 bases are TGTGCCAGCAGCCCGAGGGGGGGGCCGGAGACCCAGTACTTC. Translating it yields CASSPRGGPETQYF.

With regard to this clonotype: A much larger clone lies one base from this, so it may be a read error. The V gene is TRBV5-6, the J gene TRBJ1-2; 12 bases fit TRBD1. Germline values: CDR1 SGHDT, CDR2 YYEEEE. The CDR3 sequence is 14 residues long. The CDR3 bases are TGTACCAGCAGCTCCGGGACAGGGGGCTTCGGCTACACCTTC. This codes for CTSSSGTGGFGYTF.

The chain employs TRBV7-2 and TRBJ2-1; 9 bases fit TRBD1. Germline CDR1 is SGHTA and CDR2 is FQGNSA. CDR3 size: 14 residues. The junction had 8 bases not matched to a gene; V was cut back by 5 bases and J by 9 bases. The CDR3 sequence: CASSPGTGWGEQFF. The DNA for the CDR3 is TGTGCCAGCAGCCCCGGGACAGGGTGGGGTGAGCAGTTCTTC.

This clonotype was detected many times. The chain links TRBV7-6 to TRBJ2-7; D not certain. Germline V CDR1 and CDR2: SGHVS, FNYEAQ. The CDR3 has 13 amino acids. The ends were cut back, 5 bases at V and 5 bases at J, with 13 bases in the middle. This CDR3 is CASSLRVANEQYF. DNA of the CDR3: TGTGCCAGCAGCCTTAGGGTAGCCAACGAGCAGTACTTC.

Turning to this clonotype: At one end, the junction sequence differs from germline, possibly due to a read error. The chain uses TRBV20-1 and TRBJ2-6; D is unclear. The CDR3 extends over 16 amino acids. Germline CDR1 is DFQATT and CDR2 is SNEGSKA (reference sequence). CDR3 in amino acids: CSALSPSSSGTNVLTF. In DNA form, the CDR3 reads TGCAGTGCATTATCACCCAGCAGCTCTGGGACCAACGTCCTGACTTTC.

V usage is TRBV29-1 and J usage is TRBJ2-5; TRBD2 might be the D (6 bases). CDR1 is SQVTM and CDR2 is ANQGSEA in the germline V gene. Trimming pared 4 bases from V and 3 bases from J, leaving 21 bases between. This CDR3 region has 16 residues. The chain's CDR3 is CSVGPPSTGVKETQYF. DNA for the CDR3: TGCAGCGTTGGGCCCCCCTCGACGGGAGTAAAAGAGACCCAGTACTTC.

The CDR3 loop reads CASSRGLAGTGELFF. CDR3 bases: TGTGCCAGCAGCCGCGGACTAGCGGGCACCGGGGAGCTGTTTTTT. The chain combines TRBV7-2 with TRBJ2-2; 11 bases are a match to TRBD2. Germline V gene lookup returns CDR1 SGHTA and CDR2 FQGNSA. The CDR3 consists of 15 residues. With 5 bases clipped from V and 4 bases from J, the junction kept 3 bases outside the gene matches.

This clonotype has more than one count but fewer than ten. V is TRBV4-1 and J is TRBJ1-2; 8 bases agree with TRBD1. The CDR3 loop spans 15 amino acids. Germline V gene lookup returns CDR1 MGHRA and CDR2 YSYEKL. V trimming: 1 base; J trimming: 4 bases; junction bases outside the gene matches: 5. The CDR3 nucleotides read TGCGCCAGCAGCCAAGGGAGGACAGGGATCTATGGCTACACCTTC. Translation: CASSQGRTGIYGYTF.